This TCR beta chain was obtained from a study of spatial heterogeneity in lung cancer (dated by TCRdb to about 2019). About the full investigation: Donors were some 78 patients with early-stage, untreated non-small cell lung cancer from the lung TRACERx cohort. Follow-up PBMC samples were sequenced whenever available, with a median time to follow-up of approximately two years after resection. Beta-chain transcripts were consistently detected in greater numbers than alpha-chain transcripts, which likely reflected higher beta-chain transcript abundance. In the raw uncorrected reads, each unique combination of TCR and UMI appeared on average more than ten times. TCR alpha and beta repertoires were quantitatively compared across multiple tumor regions, matched nontumor lung and blood in non-small cell lung cancer. Nonsynonymous mutation counts, determined by whole-exome sequencing of tumor tissue, were related to TCR repertoire features. Both alpha and beta chains were TCR-sequenced in hundreds of tumor regions, under 70 matched nontumor lung samples and some 50 PBMC samples obtained at surgery. The study at large found these results: Ubiquitous expanded tumor TCRs showed up in blood more often at tumor resection than at routine follow-up. Comparisons of baseline and follow-up blood repertoires included only about 15 patients. Confirming at a functional level the hypothesis that regional TCRs recognize regional mutations was considered to require additional single-cell paired TCR alpha and beta sequencing.

In light of the paper, this sample's time point label describes: blood at routine non-recurrence follow-up after resection. For TCR sequencing, whole RNA was extracted from tumor and nontumor lung tissue, or from cryopreserved PBMC samples, and no cell sorting was done. A patient was chosen for TCR sequencing only when enough RNA was available from at least two tumor regions. Worth noting for this clonotype: There is no known antigen for this receptor. No clone much larger than this one lies a single base away; base qualities are absent.

The V end gives up 6 bases and the J end 0 bases, leaving 8 bases in the junction not matched to a gene. Sequences DFQATT (CDR1) and SNEGSKA (CDR2) are obtained from the germline V gene (reference sequence). From its cysteine to its phenylalanine, the CDR3 spans 16 amino acids. Only CDR3 DNA is held: 48 bases, read in frame from base 1. The method behind the library was 5' RACE. Sequencing was carried out with a NextSeq 500. The TCR library protocol attached a unique molecular identifier to each TCR cDNA molecule to allow correction of PCR and sequencing errors. From the authors' description of their analysis: Decombinator tools were used for TCR identification, UMI-based error correction and CDR3 extraction. TCRs above a frequency of 2 per 1,000, corresponding to the top 1% of the tumor frequency distribution, were defined as expanded. Renyi diversity was computed with the R vegan package after each repertoire had been subsampled 100 times to 5,000 TCRs. CDR3 similarity networks were built from amino acid triplet string-kernel similarity, connecting CDR3s with pairwise similarity above 0.82. TCRdb reworked the public reads: Q25 trimming with fastp, MiXCR clone assembly, productive beta chains retained. Rows matching on CDR3 protein sequence are summarized as one entry with the most common DNA and genes. These V and J calls originate from TCRdb's pipeline instead of the authors' own analysis. Counted in this sample were more than 75,000 distinct CDR3 sequences; just under 20% of them appeared once. 21% of the sample rests with the top ten.

This sequence was found in a male donor with early-stage non-small cell lung cancer. The V and J genes are TRBV20-1 and TRBJ2-6; 7 bases in the junction line up with TRBD1. The sequences come from PBMCs, collected at follow-up. The DNA sequence is as follows: TGCAGTGCCTCGACAGGGTCGACCTCTGGGGCCAACGTCCTGACTTTC. It translates as CSASTGSTSGANVLTF.